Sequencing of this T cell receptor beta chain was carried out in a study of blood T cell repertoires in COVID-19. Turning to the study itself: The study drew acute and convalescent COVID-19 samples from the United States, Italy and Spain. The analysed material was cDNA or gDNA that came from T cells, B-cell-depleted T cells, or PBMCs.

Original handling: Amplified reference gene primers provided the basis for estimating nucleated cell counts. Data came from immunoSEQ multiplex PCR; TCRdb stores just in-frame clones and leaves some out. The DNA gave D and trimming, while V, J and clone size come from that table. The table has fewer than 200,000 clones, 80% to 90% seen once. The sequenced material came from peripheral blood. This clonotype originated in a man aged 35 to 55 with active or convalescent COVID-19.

CDR3: CASSLGLAGSGDTQYF. In DNA, the CDR3 is TGCGCCAGCAGCCTTGGACTAGCGGGATCAGGAGATACGCAGTATTTT. This chain uses TRBV5-1 with TRBJ2-3; 12 nucleotides line up with TRBD2. The J segment lost 5 bases and the V segment lost 4 bases, leaving 8 bases of the junction unmatched. The CDR3 sequence is 16 residues long. Germline CDR1 and CDR2: SGHRS and YFSETQ. Looking up the rest from reference TRBV5-1 and TRBJ2-3 gives the full variable domain: KAGVTQTPRYLIKTRGQQVTLSCSPISGHRSVSWYQQTPGQGLQFLFEYFSETQRNKGNFPGRFSGRQFSNSRSEMNVSTLELGDSALYLCASSLGLAGSGDTQYFGPGTRLTVL.